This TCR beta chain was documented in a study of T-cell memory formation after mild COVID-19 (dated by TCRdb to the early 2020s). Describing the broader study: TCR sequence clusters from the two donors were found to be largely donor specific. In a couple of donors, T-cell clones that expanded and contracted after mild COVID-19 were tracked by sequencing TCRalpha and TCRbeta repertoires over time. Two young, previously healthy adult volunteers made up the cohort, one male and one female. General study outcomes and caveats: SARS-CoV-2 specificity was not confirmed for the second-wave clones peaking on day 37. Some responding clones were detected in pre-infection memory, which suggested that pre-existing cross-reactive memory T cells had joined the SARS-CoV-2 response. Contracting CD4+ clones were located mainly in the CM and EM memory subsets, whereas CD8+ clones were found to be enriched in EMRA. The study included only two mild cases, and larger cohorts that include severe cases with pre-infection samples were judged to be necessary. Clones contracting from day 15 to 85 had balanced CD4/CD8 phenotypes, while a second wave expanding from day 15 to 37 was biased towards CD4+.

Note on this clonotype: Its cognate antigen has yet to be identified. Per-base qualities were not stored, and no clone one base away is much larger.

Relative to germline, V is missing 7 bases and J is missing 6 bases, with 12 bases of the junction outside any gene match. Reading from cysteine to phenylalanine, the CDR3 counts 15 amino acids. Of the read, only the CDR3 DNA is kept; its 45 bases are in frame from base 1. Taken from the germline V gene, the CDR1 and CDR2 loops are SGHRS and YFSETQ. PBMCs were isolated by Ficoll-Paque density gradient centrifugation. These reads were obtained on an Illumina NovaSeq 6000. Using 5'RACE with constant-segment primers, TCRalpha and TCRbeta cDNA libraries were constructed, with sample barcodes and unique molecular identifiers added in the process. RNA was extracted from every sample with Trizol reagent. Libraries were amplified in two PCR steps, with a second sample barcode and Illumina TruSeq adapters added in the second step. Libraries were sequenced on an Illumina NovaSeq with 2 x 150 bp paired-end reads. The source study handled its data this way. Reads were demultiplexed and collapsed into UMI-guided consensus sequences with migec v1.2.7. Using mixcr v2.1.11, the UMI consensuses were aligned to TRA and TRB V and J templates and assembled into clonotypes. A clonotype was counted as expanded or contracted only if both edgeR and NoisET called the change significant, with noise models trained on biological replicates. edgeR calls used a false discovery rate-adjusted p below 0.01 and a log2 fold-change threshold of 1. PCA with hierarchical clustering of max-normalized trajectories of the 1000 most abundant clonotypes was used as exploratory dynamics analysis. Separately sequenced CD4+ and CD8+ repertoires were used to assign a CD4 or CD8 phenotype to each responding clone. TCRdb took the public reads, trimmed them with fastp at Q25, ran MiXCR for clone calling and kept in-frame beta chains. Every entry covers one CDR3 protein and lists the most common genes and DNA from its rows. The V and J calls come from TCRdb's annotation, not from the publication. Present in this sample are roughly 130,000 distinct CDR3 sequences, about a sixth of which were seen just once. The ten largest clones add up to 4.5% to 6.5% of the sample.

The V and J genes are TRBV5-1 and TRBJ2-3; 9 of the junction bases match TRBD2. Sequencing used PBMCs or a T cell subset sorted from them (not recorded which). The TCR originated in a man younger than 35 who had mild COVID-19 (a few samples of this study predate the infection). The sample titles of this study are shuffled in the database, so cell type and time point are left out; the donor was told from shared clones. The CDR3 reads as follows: CASGVAAGGLDTQYF. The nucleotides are TGCGCCAGCGGAGTAGCGGCGGGGGGGTTGGATACGCAGTATTTT.